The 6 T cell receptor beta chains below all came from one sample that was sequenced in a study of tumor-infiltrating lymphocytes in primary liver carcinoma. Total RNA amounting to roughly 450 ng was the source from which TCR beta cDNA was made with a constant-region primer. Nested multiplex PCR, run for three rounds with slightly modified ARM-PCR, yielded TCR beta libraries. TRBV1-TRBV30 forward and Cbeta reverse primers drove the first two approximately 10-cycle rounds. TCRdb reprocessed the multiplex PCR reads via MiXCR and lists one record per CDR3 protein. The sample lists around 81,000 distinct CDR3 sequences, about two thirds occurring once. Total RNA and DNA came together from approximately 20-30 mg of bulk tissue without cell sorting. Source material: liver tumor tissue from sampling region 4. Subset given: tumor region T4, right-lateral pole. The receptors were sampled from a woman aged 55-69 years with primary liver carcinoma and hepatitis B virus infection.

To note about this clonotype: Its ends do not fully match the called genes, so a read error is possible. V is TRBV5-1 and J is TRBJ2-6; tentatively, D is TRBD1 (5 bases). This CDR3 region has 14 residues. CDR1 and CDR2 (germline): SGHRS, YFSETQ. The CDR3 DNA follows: TGCGCCAGCAGCTTGACAGCTGGGGCCAACATGCTGTCCTTC. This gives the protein CASSLTAGANMLSF.

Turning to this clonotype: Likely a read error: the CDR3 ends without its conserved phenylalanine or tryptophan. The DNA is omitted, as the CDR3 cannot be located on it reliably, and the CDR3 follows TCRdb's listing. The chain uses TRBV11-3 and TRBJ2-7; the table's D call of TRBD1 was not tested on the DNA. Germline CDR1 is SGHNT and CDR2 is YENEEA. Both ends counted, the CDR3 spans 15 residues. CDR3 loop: CASSPGTGGNYERYS.

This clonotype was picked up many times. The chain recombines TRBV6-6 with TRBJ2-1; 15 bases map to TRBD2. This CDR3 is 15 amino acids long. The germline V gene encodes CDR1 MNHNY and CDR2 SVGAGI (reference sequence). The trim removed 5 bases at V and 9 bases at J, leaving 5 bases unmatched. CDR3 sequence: CASSKGLAGGGEQFF. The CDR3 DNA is TGTGCCAGCAGTAAGGGACTAGCGGGAGGAGGTGAGCAGTTCTTC.

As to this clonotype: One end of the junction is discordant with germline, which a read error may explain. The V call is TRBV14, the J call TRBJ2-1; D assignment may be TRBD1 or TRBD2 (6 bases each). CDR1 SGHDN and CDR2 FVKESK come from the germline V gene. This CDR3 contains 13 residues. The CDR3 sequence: CDSSRQQGGEQFF. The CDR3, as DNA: TGTGACAGCAGCCGACAACAGGGAGGTGAGCAATTCTTC.

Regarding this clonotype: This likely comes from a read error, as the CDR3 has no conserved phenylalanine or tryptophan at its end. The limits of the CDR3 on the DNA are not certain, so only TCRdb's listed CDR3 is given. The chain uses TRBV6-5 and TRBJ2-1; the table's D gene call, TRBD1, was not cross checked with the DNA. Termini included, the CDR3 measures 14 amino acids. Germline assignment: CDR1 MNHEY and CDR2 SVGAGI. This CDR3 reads CASSYPGAPGEQLL.

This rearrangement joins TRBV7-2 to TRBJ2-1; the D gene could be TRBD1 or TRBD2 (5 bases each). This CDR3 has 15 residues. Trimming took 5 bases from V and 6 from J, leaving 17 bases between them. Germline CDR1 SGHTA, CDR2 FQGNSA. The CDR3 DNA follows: TGTGCCAGCAGCATACCGGGACCCGCCGTCAATGAGCAGTTCTTC. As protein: CASSIPGPAVNEQFF.